The clone carrying this T cell receptor beta chain was recorded a few times. The target antigen is unknown. TCRdb recomputed calls from the reads with MiXCR, one row per CDR3 protein. Here the sample spans hundreds of thousands of distinct CDR3 sequences, over 15% being singletons. This sample is drawn from a study of T cell repertoires in cytomegalovirus infection. The wider study: It can be stated that public TCR beta signatures indicated CMV infection as well as a matching HLA type.

The ends were cut back, 4 bases at V and 4 bases at J, with 11 bases in the middle. The CDR3 totals 13 residues. The V gene's germline CDR1 is SGHTA and CDR2 FQGNSA. Points from the study as a whole: Dominant in the ex vivo response were TCR beta clonotypes restricted by HLA-C and specific for CMV. Using cumulative public TCR beta family frequency, the authors identified those who carried CMV together with the relevant HLA.

The TCR comes from a human donor in good health (CMV status not recorded). Some clones in this sample may be carry-over from other donors' samples. The V and J genes are TRBV7-2 and TRBJ2-7; D not resolved. The sample consisted of PBMCs. For the CDR3, the DNA is TGTGCCAGCAGCTCCCGCCCTACTTACGAGCAGTACTTC. The encoded protein is CASSSRPTYEQYF.